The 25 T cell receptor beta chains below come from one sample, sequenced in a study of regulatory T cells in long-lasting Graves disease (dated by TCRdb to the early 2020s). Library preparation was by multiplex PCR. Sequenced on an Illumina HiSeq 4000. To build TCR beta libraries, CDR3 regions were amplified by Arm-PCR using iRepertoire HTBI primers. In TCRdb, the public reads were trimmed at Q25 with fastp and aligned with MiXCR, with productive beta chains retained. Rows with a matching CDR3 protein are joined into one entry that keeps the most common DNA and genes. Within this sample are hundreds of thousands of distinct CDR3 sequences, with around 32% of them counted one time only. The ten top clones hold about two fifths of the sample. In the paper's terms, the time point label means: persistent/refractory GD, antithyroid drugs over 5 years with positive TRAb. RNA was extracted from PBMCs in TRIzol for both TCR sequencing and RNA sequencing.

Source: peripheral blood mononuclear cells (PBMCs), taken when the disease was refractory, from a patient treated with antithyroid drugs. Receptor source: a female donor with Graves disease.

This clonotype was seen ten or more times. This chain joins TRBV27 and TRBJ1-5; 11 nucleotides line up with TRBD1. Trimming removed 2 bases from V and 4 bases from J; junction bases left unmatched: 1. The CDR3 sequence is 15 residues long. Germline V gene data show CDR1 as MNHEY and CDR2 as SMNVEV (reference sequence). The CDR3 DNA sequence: TGTGCCAGCAGTTTACGGGACAGGGGGAATCAGCCCCAGCATTTT. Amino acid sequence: CASSLRDRGNQPQHF.

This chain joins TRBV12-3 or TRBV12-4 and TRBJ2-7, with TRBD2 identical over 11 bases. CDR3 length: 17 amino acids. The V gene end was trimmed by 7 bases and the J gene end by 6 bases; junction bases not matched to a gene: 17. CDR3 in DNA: TGTGCCAGCACCGATAAACCACCGGGACTAGCGGACTGCGAGCAGTACTTC. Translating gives CASTDKPPGLADCEQYF.

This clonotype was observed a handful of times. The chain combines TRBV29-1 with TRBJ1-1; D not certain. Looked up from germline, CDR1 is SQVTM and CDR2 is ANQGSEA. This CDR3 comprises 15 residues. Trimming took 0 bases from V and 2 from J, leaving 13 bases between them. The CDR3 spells CSVEDHVGLNTEAFF. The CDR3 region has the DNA TGCAGCGTTGAAGATCATGTGGGATTAAACACTGAAGCTTTCTTT.

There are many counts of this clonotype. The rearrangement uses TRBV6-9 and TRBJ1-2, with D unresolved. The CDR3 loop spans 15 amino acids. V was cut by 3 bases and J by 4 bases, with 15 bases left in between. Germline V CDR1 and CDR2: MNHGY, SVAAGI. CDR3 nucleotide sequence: TGTGCCAGCAGTTACGACCCGATGAACTCCTATGGCTACACCTTC. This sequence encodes CASSYDPMNSYGYTF.

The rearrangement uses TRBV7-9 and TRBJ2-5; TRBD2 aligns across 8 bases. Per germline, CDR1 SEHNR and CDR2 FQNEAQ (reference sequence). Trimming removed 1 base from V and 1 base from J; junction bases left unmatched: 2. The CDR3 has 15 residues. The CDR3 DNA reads TGTGCCAGCAGCTTAGAGGCGGGAGGCCAAGAGACCCAGTACTTC. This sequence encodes CASSLEAGGQETQYF.

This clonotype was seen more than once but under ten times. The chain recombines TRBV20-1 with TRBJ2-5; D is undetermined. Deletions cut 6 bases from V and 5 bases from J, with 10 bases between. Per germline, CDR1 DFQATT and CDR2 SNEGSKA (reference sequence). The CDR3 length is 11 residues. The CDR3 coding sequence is TGCAGTGCGAACCCCCAGGAGACCCAGTACTTC. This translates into CSANPQETQYF.

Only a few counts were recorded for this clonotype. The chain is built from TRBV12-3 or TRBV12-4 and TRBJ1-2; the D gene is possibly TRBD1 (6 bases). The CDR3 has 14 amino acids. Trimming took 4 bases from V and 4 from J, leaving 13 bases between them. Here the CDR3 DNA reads TGTGCCAGCAGTTACTCGGGACAAGCCTATGGCTACACCTTC. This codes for CASSYSGQAYGYTF.

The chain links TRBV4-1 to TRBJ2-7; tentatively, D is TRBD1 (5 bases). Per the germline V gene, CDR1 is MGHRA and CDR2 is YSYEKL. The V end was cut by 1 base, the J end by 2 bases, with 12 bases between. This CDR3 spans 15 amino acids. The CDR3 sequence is CASSQGSGAAYEQYF. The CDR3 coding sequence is TGCGCCAGCAGCCAAGGTTCTGGGGCCGCCTACGAGCAGTACTTC.

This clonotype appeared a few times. As DNA, the CDR3 is TGTGCCTGGAGTGGACAGAACCAAGAGACCCAGTACTTC. It encodes CAWSGQNQETQYF. The chain carries TRBV30 and TRBJ2-5, with D perhaps matching TRBD1 (5 bases). The CDR3 runs 13 residues. Germline-derived CDR1 and CDR2 are GTSNPN and SVGIG (reference sequence). The V and J ends lost 1 base and 0 bases respectively, with 6 bases between them.

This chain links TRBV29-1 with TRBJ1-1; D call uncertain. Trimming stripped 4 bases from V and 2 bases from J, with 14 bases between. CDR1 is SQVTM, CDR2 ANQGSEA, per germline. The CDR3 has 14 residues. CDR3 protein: CSVAEGPINTEAFF. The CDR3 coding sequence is TGCAGCGTTGCGGAGGGTCCAATTAACACTGAAGCTTTCTTT.

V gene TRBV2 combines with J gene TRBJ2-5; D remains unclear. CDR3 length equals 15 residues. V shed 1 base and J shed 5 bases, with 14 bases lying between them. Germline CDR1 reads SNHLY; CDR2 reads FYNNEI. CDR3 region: CASSEEGWGGETQYF. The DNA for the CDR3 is TGTGCCAGCAGTGAAGAAGGTTGGGGTGGGGAGACCCAGTACTTC.

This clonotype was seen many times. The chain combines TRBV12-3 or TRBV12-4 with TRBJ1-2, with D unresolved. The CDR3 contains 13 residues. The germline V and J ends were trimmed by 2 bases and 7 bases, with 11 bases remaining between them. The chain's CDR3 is CASSLLGGGGYTF. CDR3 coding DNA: TGTGCCAGCAGTTTATTAGGTGGAGGTGGCTACACCTTC.

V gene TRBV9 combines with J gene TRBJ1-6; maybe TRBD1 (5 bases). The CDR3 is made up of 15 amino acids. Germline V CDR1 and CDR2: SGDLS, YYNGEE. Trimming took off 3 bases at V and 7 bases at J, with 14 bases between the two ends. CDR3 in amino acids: CASSAGDGRNSPLHF. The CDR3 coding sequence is TGTGCCAGCAGCGCGGGGGATGGGCGGAATTCACCCCTCCACTTT.

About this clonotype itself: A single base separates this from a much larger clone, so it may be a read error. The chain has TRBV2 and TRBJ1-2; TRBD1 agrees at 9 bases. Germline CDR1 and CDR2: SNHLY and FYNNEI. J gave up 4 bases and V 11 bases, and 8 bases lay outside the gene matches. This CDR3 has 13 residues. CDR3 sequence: CAGTPGQGYGYTF. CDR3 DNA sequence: TGTGCCGGCACACCGGGACAGGGCTATGGCTACACCTTC.

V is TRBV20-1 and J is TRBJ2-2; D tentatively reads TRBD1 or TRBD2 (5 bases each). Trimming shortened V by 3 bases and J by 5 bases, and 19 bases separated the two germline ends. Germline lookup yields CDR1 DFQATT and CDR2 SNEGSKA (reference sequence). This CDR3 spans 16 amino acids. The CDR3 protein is CSASRMQGRGTGELFF. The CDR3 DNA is TGCAGTGCTAGTCGGATGCAGGGACGAGGAACCGGGGAGCTGTTTTTT.

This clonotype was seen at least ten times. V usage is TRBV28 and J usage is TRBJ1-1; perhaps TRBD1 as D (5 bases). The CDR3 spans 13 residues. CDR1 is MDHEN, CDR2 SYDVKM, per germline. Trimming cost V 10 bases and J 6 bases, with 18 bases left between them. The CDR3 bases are TGTGCCACTCGGGATAGGGGCAGGTCTGAAGCTTTCTTT. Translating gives CATRDRGRSEAFF. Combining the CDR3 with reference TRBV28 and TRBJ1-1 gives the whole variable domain DVKVTQSSRYLVKRTGEKVFLECVQDMDHENMFWYRQDPGLGLRLIYFSYDVKMKEKGDIPEGYSVSREKKERFSLILESASTNQTSMYLCATRDRGRSEAFFGQGTRLTVV.

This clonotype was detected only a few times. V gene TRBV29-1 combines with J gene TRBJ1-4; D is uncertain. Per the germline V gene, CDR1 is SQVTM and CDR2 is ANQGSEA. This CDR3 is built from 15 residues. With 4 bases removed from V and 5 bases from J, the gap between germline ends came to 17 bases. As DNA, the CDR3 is TGCAGCGTTGGCGGCTGGCAGAACTCAAATGAAAAACTGTTTTTT. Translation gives CSVGGWQNSNEKLFF.

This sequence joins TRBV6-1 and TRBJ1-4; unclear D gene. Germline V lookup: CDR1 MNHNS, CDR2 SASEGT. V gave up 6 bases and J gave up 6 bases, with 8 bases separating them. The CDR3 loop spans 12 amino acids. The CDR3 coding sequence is TGTGCCAGCAGCGGCGTTGATGAAAAACTGTTTTTT. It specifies CASSGVDEKLFF.

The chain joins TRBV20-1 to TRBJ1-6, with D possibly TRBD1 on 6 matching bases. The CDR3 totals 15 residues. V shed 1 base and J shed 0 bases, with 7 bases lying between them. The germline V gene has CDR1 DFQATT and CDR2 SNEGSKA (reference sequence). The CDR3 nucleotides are TGCAGTGCTAGAGTGGACAGCTCCTATAATTCACCCCTCCACTTT. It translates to CSARVDSSYNSPLHF.

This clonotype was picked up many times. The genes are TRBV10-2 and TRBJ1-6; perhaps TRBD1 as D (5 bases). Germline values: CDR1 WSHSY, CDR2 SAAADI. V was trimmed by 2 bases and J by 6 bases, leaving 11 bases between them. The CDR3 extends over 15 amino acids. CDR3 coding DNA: TGCGCCAGCAGTGAGCTCGGGACGGCTAATTCACCCCTCCACTTT. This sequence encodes CASSELGTANSPLHF.

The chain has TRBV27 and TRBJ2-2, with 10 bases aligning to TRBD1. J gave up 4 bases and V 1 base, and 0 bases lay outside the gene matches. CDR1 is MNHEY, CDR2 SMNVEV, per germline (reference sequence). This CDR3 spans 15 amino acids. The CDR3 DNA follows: TGTGCCAGCAGTTTATGGACAGGGGGCACCGGGGAGCTGTTTTTT. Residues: CASSLWTGGTGELFF.

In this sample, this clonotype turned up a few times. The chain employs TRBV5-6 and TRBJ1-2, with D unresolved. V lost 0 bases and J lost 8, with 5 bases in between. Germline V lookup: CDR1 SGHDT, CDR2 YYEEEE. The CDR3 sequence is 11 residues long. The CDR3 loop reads CASSLDVGYTF. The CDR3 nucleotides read TGTGCCAGCAGCTTGGACGTAGGCTACACCTTC. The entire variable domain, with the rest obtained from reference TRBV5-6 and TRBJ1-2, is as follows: DAGVTQSPTHLIKTRGQQVTLRCSPKSGHDTVSWYQQALGQGPQFIFQYYEEEERQRGNFPDRFSGHQFPNYSSELNVNALLLGDSALYLCASSLDVGYTFGSGTRLTVV.

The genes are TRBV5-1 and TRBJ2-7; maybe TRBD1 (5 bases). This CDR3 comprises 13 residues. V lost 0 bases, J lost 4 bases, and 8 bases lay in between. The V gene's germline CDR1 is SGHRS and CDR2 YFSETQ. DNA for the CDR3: TGCGCCAGCAGCTTGGGACAGCATTACGAGCAGTACTTC. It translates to CASSLGQHYEQYF. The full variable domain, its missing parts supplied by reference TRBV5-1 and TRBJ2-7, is KAGVTQTPRYLIKTRGQQVTLSCSPISGHRSVSWYQQTPGQGLQFLFEYFSETQRNKGNFPGRFSGRQFSNSRSEMNVSTLELGDSALYLCASSLGQHYEQYFGPGTRLTVT.

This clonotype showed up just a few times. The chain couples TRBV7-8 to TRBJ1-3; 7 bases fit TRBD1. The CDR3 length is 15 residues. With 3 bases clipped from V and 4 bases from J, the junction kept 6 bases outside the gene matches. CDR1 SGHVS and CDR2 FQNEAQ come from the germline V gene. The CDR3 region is CASSFETGFGNTIYF. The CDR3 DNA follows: TGTGCCAGCAGCTTCGAGACAGGGTTCGGAAACACCATATATTTT.

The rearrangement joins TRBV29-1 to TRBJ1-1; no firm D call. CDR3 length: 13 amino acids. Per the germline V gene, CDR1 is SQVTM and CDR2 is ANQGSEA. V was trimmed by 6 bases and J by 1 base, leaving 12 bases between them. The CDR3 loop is CSVVPGPNTEAFF. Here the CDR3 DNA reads TGCAGCGTGGTTCCGGGCCCGAACACTGAAGCTTTCTTT.